This TCR beta chain was identified in a study of control samples from healthy donors and cancer patients. The CDR3 loop spans 14 amino acids. CDR1 MGHRA and CDR2 YSYEKL come from the germline V gene. The V and J ends lost 4 bases and 6 bases respectively, with 13 bases between them. TCRdb's copy holds only in-frame clones and misses some; the assay was immunoSEQ multiplex PCR. This sample has roughly 150,000 clones, with roughly 93% found just once. This chain joins TRBV4-1 and TRBJ1-5, with unresolved D. The clonotype originates from a young man in good health. Sequenced input: blood. The CDR3, as DNA: TGCGCCAGCAGCCCCGATCGGACCTCTCAGCCCCAGCATTTT. This gives the protein CASSPDRTSQPQHF.